Shown below are 32 T cell receptor beta chains from a single sample sequenced in a study of blood T cell repertoires in COVID-19. Here immunoSEQ multiplex PCR was the method, and the copy in TCRdb shows in-frame clones only, minus some. The table shows under 85,000 clones, with roughly 90% occurring only once. The material sequenced was peripheral blood. All receptors derive from a man aged 65-85 years with active or convalescent COVID-19.

The chain's CDR3 is CASSRGGPPSTDTQYF. CDR3 coding DNA: TGTGCCAGCAGCAGAGGAGGGCCTCCTAGCACAGATACGCAGTATTTT. The rearrangement joins TRBV21-1 to TRBJ2-3; TRBD2 is taken as the D call from the table, unchecked against the DNA. TRBV21-1 is flagged as a pseudogene. This CDR3 is built from 16 residues.

The chain couples TRBV7-9 to TRBJ2-3, with D possibly being TRBD1 (6 bases). Germline lookup yields CDR1 SEHNR and CDR2 FQNEAQ (reference sequence). V shed 7 bases and J shed 2 bases, with 16 bases lying between them. This CDR3 region has 15 residues. CDR3 nucleotide sequence: TGTGCCAGCATACGAGGGGGTTCCCACACAGATACGCAGTATTTT. Encoded protein: CASIRGGSHTDTQYF.

This chain connects TRBV5-6 to TRBJ1-4; 8 bases agree with TRBD1. Germline V gene data show CDR1 as SGHDT and CDR2 as YYEEEE. This CDR3 has 14 amino acids. Unmatched junction bases numbered 9, after V lost 1 base and J lost 13 bases. Here the CDR3 reads CASSLTPRDRLLFF. The CDR3, as DNA: TGTGCCAGCAGCTTGACCCCCCGGGACAGGTTACTGTTTTTT.

The sample holds a few counts of this clone. The V and J genes are TRBV5-6 and TRBJ1-2; the D is unclear. There are 14 residues in the CDR3. Between the trimmed V and J ends, which lost 2 bases and 2 bases, there was a span of 10 bases. CDR1 and CDR2 (germline): SGHDT, YYEEEE. The CDR3 DNA sequence: TGTGCCAGCAGCTTAATCGGCGGGAACTATGGCTACACCTTC. Its translation is CASSLIGGNYGYTF. Full variable domain (remainder filled in from reference TRBV5-6 and TRBJ1-2): DAGVTQSPTHLIKTRGQQVTLRCSPKSGHDTVSWYQQALGQGPQFIFQYYEEEERQRGNFPDRFSGHQFPNYSSELNVNALLLGDSALYLCASSLIGGNYGYTFGSGTRLTVV.

V usage is TRBV2 and J usage is TRBJ2-5; 7 nucleotides align to TRBD1. CDR1 is SNHLY, CDR2 FYNNEI, per germline. This CDR3 is 15 amino acids long. V lost 7 bases, J lost 4 bases, and 12 bases stayed unmatched. The DNA of the CDR3 is TGTGCCAGCATGCAGGACAGGACACTTATAGAGACCCAGTACTTC. Its protein product is CASMQDRTLIETQYF.

This clone appeared a single time. The chain has TRBV2 and TRBJ2-1; D perhaps matches TRBD2 (6 bases). Germline assignment: CDR1 SNHLY and CDR2 FYNNEI. Trimming pared 6 bases from V and 5 bases from J, leaving 20 bases between. The CDR3 has 16 residues. The CDR3 reads CASRAPRGSRNNEQFF. The DNA for the CDR3 is TGTGCCAGCAGGGCCCCCCGGGGGTCGCGAAACAATGAGCAGTTCTTC. The complete variable domain, with remaining parts taken from reference TRBV2 and TRBJ2-1, reads EPEVTQTPSHQVTQMGQEVILRCVPISNHLYFYWYRQILGQKVEFLVSFYNNEISEKSEIFDDQFSVERPDGSNFTLKIRSTKLEDSAMYFCASRAPRGSRNNEQFFGPGTRLTVL.

The V gene is TRBV11-2, the J gene TRBJ2-4; D may be TRBD1 (6 bases). There are 14 residues in the CDR3. Trimming cost V 0 bases and J 5 bases, with 8 bases left between them. Germline V gene sequence: CDR1 SGHAT, CDR2 FQNNGV. The CDR3 reads CASSLDRGQNIQYF. CDR3 coding DNA: TGTGCCAGCAGCTTAGACAGGGGCCAAAACATTCAGTACTTC.

This chain links TRBV13 with TRBJ2-7; 7 bases map to TRBD2. Germline V CDR1 and CDR2: PRHDT, FYEKMQ (reference sequence). The J segment lost 7 bases and the V segment lost 0 bases, leaving 9 bases of the junction unmatched. This CDR3 spans 15 amino acids. CDR3 DNA sequence: TGTGCCAGCAGCTTAGGCCCCCGTAGGGGAGGGGAGCAGTACTTC. Its protein is CASSLGPRRGGEQYF.

This clone was picked up one time. The rearrangement joins TRBV27 to TRBJ2-7, with 7 bases aligning to TRBD2. V gave up 0 bases and J gave up 2 bases; unmatched junction bases: 1. Germline CDR1 reads MNHEY; CDR2 reads SMNVEV (reference sequence). The CDR3 contains 14 residues. CDR3 bases: TGTGCCAGCAGTTTATCAACTAGCGCCTACGAGCAGTACTTC. Its translation: CASSLSTSAYEQYF.

The table lists this clone with a few counts. This sequence joins TRBV6-1 and TRBJ1-6; D is ambiguous. V shed 1 base and J shed 9 bases, with 13 bases lying between them. The germline CDR1 and CDR2 sequences are MNHNS and SASEGT. The CDR3 is 15 residues long. The CDR3 DNA is TGTGCCAGCAGTGAAGAGTTCCCCGGTGGTTCACCCCTCCACTTT. Its translation: CASSEEFPGGSPLHF.

The chain couples TRBV10-3 to TRBJ2-7, with 10 bases fitting TRBD1. J lost 9 bases, V lost 6 bases, and 8 bases had no gene match. Looked up from germline, CDR1 is ENHRY and CDR2 is SYGVKD. The CDR3 has 13 amino acids. As DNA, the CDR3 is TGTGCCATCAGGGCGGGGGACAGGGGCCTGCAGTACTTC. It is translated as CAIRAGDRGLQYF.

The chain recombines TRBV19 with TRBJ2-2; 8 bases are shared with TRBD2. The V and J ends lost 4 bases and 9 bases, in that order; junction bases with no gene match: 10. CDR1 and CDR2 (germline): LNHDA, SQIVND (reference sequence). CDR3 length: 15 residues. The CDR3 spells CASSTQGLDHRELFF. The CDR3 DNA follows: TGTGCCAGTAGTACCCAGGGACTAGACCACCGGGAGCTGTTTTTT.

The chain couples TRBV5-1 to TRBJ2-5; D not certain. CDR3 length equals 13 residues. The germline gives CDR1 SGHRS, CDR2 YFSETQ. V lost 1 base and J lost 5, with 9 bases in between. The CDR3 nucleotides read TGCGCCAGCAGCTTGTTACTTACGGAGACCCAGTACTTC. Encoded protein: CASSLLLTETQYF.

The rearrangement uses TRBV14 and TRBJ2-7; tentative D call: TRBD1 (6 bases). Per the germline V gene, CDR1 is SGHDN and CDR2 is FVKESK. The germline V and J ends were trimmed by 0 bases and 3 bases, with 15 bases remaining between them. CDR3 length equals 16 residues. This chain's CDR3 is CASSQDGGYAGYEQYF. The DNA of the CDR3 is TGTGCCAGCAGCCAAGATGGGGGCTACGCAGGCTACGAGCAGTACTTC.

The chain employs TRBV28 and TRBJ2-7; 10 nucleotides line up with TRBD1. CDR1 is MDHEN, CDR2 SYDVKM, per germline. V shed 4 bases, J shed 1 base, and the junction held 10 bases outside the gene matches. The CDR3 sequence is 17 residues long. CDR3 coding DNA: TGTGCCAGCAGTTCGCCTGGACAGGGGGAATGGTCCTACGAGCAGTACTTC. Translation gives CASSSPGQGEWSYEQYF. Variable domain in full (rest from reference TRBV28 and TRBJ2-7): DVKVTQSSRYLVKRTGEKVFLECVQDMDHENMFWYRQDPGLGLRLIYFSYDVKMKEKGDIPEGYSVSREKKERFSLILESASTNQTSMYLCASSSPGQGEWSYEQYFGPGTRLTVT.

The chain links TRBV6-2 or TRBV6-3 to TRBJ2-2, with 8 bases lining up with TRBD1. Germline loops: CDR1 MNHEY, CDR2 SVGEGT. Trimming took 2 bases from V and 5 from J; bases not matched to a gene: 10. This CDR3 spans 17 amino acids. This CDR3 is CASSYSPGTGQTGELFF. The CDR3 DNA reads TGTGCCAGCAGTTACAGTCCCGGGACAGGTCAAACCGGGGAGCTGTTTTTT.

The genes are TRBV20-1 and TRBJ2-1; D is perhaps TRBD1 (6 bases). CDR3 length equals 15 residues. Germline V lookup: CDR1 DFQATT, CDR2 SNEGSKA (reference sequence). Trimming took off 3 bases at V and 6 bases at J, with 18 bases between the two ends. DNA of the CDR3: TGCAGTGCTAGTATTGGGGGCAGGGCCGGCAATGAGCAGTTCTTC. Its translation: CSASIGGRAGNEQFF.

The V and J genes are TRBV27 and TRBJ1-2; no definite D call. V shed 3 bases and J shed 4 bases, with 9 bases lying between them. The V gene's germline CDR1 is MNHEY and CDR2 SMNVEV (reference sequence). The CDR3 runs to 13 residues. The CDR3 DNA is TGTGCCAGCAGTTTTTCCGGAGCCTATGGCTACACCTTC. It specifies CASSFSGAYGYTF.

The rearrangement uses TRBV28 and TRBJ1-5; D remains ambiguous. The CDR3 extends over 14 amino acids. Germline CDR1 is MDHEN and CDR2 is SYDVKM. V gave up 2 bases and J gave up 5 bases, with 10 bases separating them. The CDR3 DNA reads as TGTGCCAGCAGTTTAGGAGGAACGTATCAGCCCCAGCATTTT. Translation: CASSLGGTYQPQHF. Variable domain in full (rest from reference TRBV28 and TRBJ1-5): DVKVTQSSRYLVKRTGEKVFLECVQDMDHENMFWYRQDPGLGLRLIYFSYDVKMKEKGDIPEGYSVSREKKERFSLILESASTNQTSMYLCASSLGGTYQPQHFGDGTRLSIL.

The genes are TRBV6-6 and TRBJ2-7, with TRBD1 identical over 11 bases. The CDR3 loop spans 15 amino acids. The trim removed 6 bases at V and 2 bases at J, leaving 6 bases unmatched. Germline V lookup: CDR1 MNHNY, CDR2 SVGAGI (reference sequence). The CDR3 DNA follows: TGTGCCAGCAGACCCCCGGACAGGGGGCCCTACGAGCAGTACTTC. This sequence encodes CASRPPDRGPYEQYF.

This chain joins TRBV28 and TRBJ2-1; 11 bases agree with TRBD1. Trimming at V came to 6 bases and at J to 2 bases, leaving 12 bases not matched to a gene. The CDR3 runs 18 residues. Germline-derived CDR1 and CDR2 are MDHEN and SYDVKM. The CDR3 loop reads CASRGTGGWNPPYNEQFF. CDR3 nucleotides: TGTGCCAGCAGGGGGACAGGGGGTTGGAACCCCCCCTACAATGAGCAGTTCTTC. The complete variable domain, with remaining parts taken from reference TRBV28 and TRBJ2-1, reads DVKVTQSSRYLVKRTGEKVFLECVQDMDHENMFWYRQDPGLGLRLIYFSYDVKMKEKGDIPEGYSVSREKKERFSLILESASTNQTSMYLCASRGTGGWNPPYNEQFFGPGTRLTVL.

The genes are TRBV11-2 and TRBJ2-3; tentative D call: TRBD2 (6 bases). Germline loops: CDR1 SGHAT, CDR2 FQNNGV. V lost 5 bases, J lost 8 bases, and 14 bases lay in between. The CDR3 runs 13 residues. The CDR3 here is CASSIGPGGTQYF. DNA for the CDR3: TGTGCCAGCAGCATTGGACCCGGGGGTACGCAGTATTTT.

This clone was recorded a few times. The V and J genes are TRBV7-3 and TRBJ2-2, with 8 bases identical to TRBD1. Germline CDR1 and CDR2: SGHTA and FQGTGA. CDR3 length: 15 amino acids. The junction had 1 base not matched to a gene; V was cut back by 4 bases and J by 0 bases. The CDR3 nucleotides are TGTGCCAGCAGCTCGGACAGGGCGAACACCGGGGAGCTGTTTTTT. This encodes CASSSDRANTGELFF.

The V gene is TRBV7-2, the J gene TRBJ1-5; the D is unclear. CDR3 size: 13 residues. Germline CDR1 and CDR2: SGHTA and FQGNSA. Trimming stripped 1 base from V and 4 bases from J, with 5 bases between. The CDR3 sequence: CASSLDENQPQHF. The DNA for the CDR3 is TGTGCCAGCAGCTTAGACGAGAATCAGCCCCAGCATTTT.

The genes are TRBV6-2 or TRBV6-3 and TRBJ2-5; 10 bases agree with TRBD2. Germline V gene sequence: CDR1 MNHEY, CDR2 SVGEGT. The CDR3 runs 15 residues. V was clipped by 5 bases and J by 5 bases; unmatched bases: 8. This CDR3 is CASSRTSGMGETQYF. In DNA form, the CDR3 reads TGTGCCAGCAGTCGGACTAGCGGAATGGGGGAGACCCAGTACTTC.

In its sample, this clone was seen once. This chain links TRBV18 with TRBJ2-1, with D tentatively TRBD2 (5 bases). Trimming took off 3 bases at V and 0 bases at J, with 9 bases between the two ends. Germline V CDR1 and CDR2: KGHSH, LQKENI. This CDR3 comprises 15 residues. In DNA form, the CDR3 reads TGTGCCAGCTCACCTAGCGTTGGCTCCTACAATGAGCAGTTCTTC. Translating it yields CASSPSVGSYNEQFF.

This chain uses TRBV12-3 or TRBV12-4 with TRBJ1-2; D perhaps matches TRBD1 (6 bases). The CDR3 is 13 residues long. With 4 bases removed from V and 8 bases from J, the gap between germline ends came to 14 bases. CDR3 sequence (DNA): TGTGCCAGCAGTTGGGGGCGGCTTGGGGGCTACACCTTC. Residues: CASSWGRLGGYTF.

This clone appeared once. The chain carries TRBV6-5 and TRBJ2-1; 11 bases align to TRBD2. This CDR3 has 15 residues. Unmatched junction bases numbered 3, after V lost 4 bases and J lost 4 bases. Germline-derived CDR1 and CDR2 are MNHEY and SVGAGI. As DNA, the CDR3 is TGTGCCAGCAGTTTAGCGGGAGGGATATACAATGAGCAGTTCTTC. Translating it yields CASSLAGGIYNEQFF.

The V call is TRBV7-9, the J call TRBJ1-2, with TRBD1 matching over 7 bases. The CDR3 contains 13 residues. J lost 4 bases, V lost 6 bases, and 5 bases had no gene match. The germline V gene encodes CDR1 SEHNR and CDR2 FQNEAQ (reference sequence). The CDR3 DNA follows: TGTGCCAGCAGTCCCAGGGGGAGCTATGGCTACACCTTC. Translated, it gives CASSPRGSYGYTF.

The chain combines TRBV27 with TRBJ1-6; 12 nucleotides agree with TRBD1. CDR3 length equals 19 residues. The ends lost 6 bases at V and 6 bases at J; junction bases unmatched: 15. Germline CDR1 is MNHEY and CDR2 is SMNVEV (reference sequence). This CDR3 reads CASRTLGTGGIGGNSPLHF. In DNA form, the CDR3 reads TGTGCCAGCAGAACTCTCGGGACAGGGGGCATAGGGGGTAATTCACCCCTCCACTTT.

The V call is TRBV10-3, the J call TRBJ2-1, with 10 bases fitting TRBD2. The V gene end was trimmed by 7 bases and the J gene end by 7 bases; junction bases not matched to a gene: 7. The CDR3 is made up of 14 amino acids. Germline CDR1 and CDR2: ENHRY and SYGVKD. The CDR3 DNA follows: TGTGCCATCACCAGAGCGGGAGGGAATAATGAGCAGTTCTTC. Its protein product is CAITRAGGNNEQFF.

The rearrangement links TRBV7-9 to TRBJ1-2, with D unclear. The germline gives CDR1 SEHNR, CDR2 FQNEAQ (reference sequence). Between the trimmed V and J ends, which lost 6 bases and 5 bases, there was a span of 7 bases. The CDR3 has 11 amino acids. This CDR3 reads CASSSRYGYTF. The CDR3 DNA follows: TGTGCCAGCAGTTCCAGATATGGCTACACCTTC.